A selection of T cell receptor beta chains follows, all from one sample in a study of shared clonotypes between healthy human individuals. Sequenced by immunoSEQ multiplex PCR; TCRdb stores in-frame clones only, minus some. The sample consists of around 640,000 clones, about 96% of them appearing once. Sequencing input: naive CD8+ T cells sorted from blood. The receptors shown here come from a woman younger than 45 in good health. Each CDR3 is given with its conserved first and last residue. D genes are given only for firm matches. Clone size is stated in some rows and not others, as once, few, many or a class when expanded.

D gene	J gene	CDR3 length	V gene	clone size	CDR3 DNA	CDR3 protein
TRBD1	TRBJ1-2	15	TRBV5-1	once	TGCGCCAGCAGAGGGACAGACATTACCCACTATGGCTACACCTTC	CASRGTDITHYGYTF
.	TRBJ2-7	12	TRBV6-1	.	TGTGCCACGGACGAAAGCTCCTACGAGCAGTACTTC	CATDESSYEQYF
.	TRBJ1-2	15	TRBV6-5	.	TGTGCCAGCAGTTACTCCTTAGGGGGGCTCTATGGCTACACCTTC	CASSYSLGGLYGYTF
.	TRBJ2-7	12	TRBV11-2	.	TGTGCCAGCAGCTTTAGCCCGTACGAGCAGTACTTC	CASSFSPYEQYF
TRBD1	TRBJ2-1	13	TRBV19	once	TGTGCCAGTAGTATAGTCAGGGGGAATGAGCAGTTCTTC	CASSIVRGNEQFF
.	TRBJ1-6	12	TRBV28	.	TGTGCCAGCTTGACGGTTGGTTCACCCCTCCACTTT	CASLTVGSPLHF
TRBD1	TRBJ2-7	15	TRBV28	.	TGTGCCAGCAGTTTATGGGACAGGGAGGTCTACGAGCAGTACTTC	CASSLWDREVYEQYF
.	TRBJ1-5	14	TRBV27	.	TGTGCCAGCAGTCGCGACGGGTCCCATCAGCCCCAGCATTTT	CASSRDGSHQPQHF
.	TRBJ2-7	12	TRBV6-6	.	TGTGCCAGCAGTGACACAGGCTACGAGCAGTACTTC	CASSDTGYEQYF
TRBD1	TRBJ2-7	14	TRBV7-9	.	TGTGCCAGTACCTCGGACAGGGGGTTAGGGGAGCAGTACTTC	CASTSDRGLGEQYF
TRBD1	TRBJ2-3	14	TRBV28	.	TGTGCCAGCAGTTGGGACAGGGGCCCAGATACGCAGTATTTT	CASSWDRGPDTQYF
TRBD2	TRBJ2-3	17	TRBV7-8	.	TGTGCCAGCAGCTCGCAAGAAATAGCGGGAGGAACGGATACGCAGTATTTT	CASSSQEIAGGTDTQYF
.	TRBJ2-1	11	TRBV5-4	.	TGTGCCAGCAGCTCGACACATCAGCAGTTCTTC	CASSSTHQQFF
.	TRBJ1-3	15	TRBV7-8	.	TGTGCCAGCAGCGAGTGGGGGGAAGCTGGAAACACCATATATTTT	CASSEWGEAGNTIYF
TRBD1	TRBJ2-5	15	TRBV2	.	TGTGCCAGCAGACTGACGACAGGGCTCCAAGAGACCCAGTACTTC	CASRLTTGLQETQYF
TRBD1	TRBJ2-3	16	TRBV11-2	.	TGTGCCAGCAGCTTAGATAGCGGACAGGGAACAGATACGCAGTATTTT	CASSLDSGQGTDTQYF
.	TRBJ1-5	14	TRBV19	.	TGTGCCAGTAGTATTTGGACTGACAATCAGCCCCAGCATTTT	CASSIWTDNQPQHF